The 21 T cell receptor beta chains presented below share a single source sample, sequenced in a study of memory CD4+ T cells and cytomegalovirus serostatus. Single viable CD3+CD4+CD8-CD45RO+ cells were sorted as the memory CD4+ T cells. The data were produced by immunoSEQ multiplex PCR, yet TCRdb's version contains in-frame clones alone and is incomplete. This sample has about 92,000 clones; about four fifths occur once, and the top ten carry less than 4%. The sequenced sample was memory CD4+ T cells from blood. The receptors here all came from an adult in good health and CMV-seropositive.

The gene calls are TRBV5-6 and TRBJ2-1; D is undetermined. CDR1 and CDR2 (germline): SGHDT, YYEEEE. V was pared by 3 bases and J by 1 base, with 14 bases between. CDR3 length: 16 residues. CDR3 DNA sequence: TGTGCCAGCAGCTCAAGGCAGAGGAGATCCTACAATGAGCAGTTCTTC. Translating gives CASSSRQRRSYNEQFF.

The chain recombines TRBV19 with TRBJ2-1, with TRBD1 identical over 8 bases. The CDR3 loop spans 14 amino acids. J gave up 9 bases and V 9 bases, and 13 bases lay outside the gene matches. Per the germline V gene, CDR1 is LNHDA and CDR2 is SQIVND (reference sequence). CDR3 in DNA: TGTGCCAGCCTCCGAACGACAGGGGTGCGTGAGCAGTTCTTC. Translation: CASLRTTGVREQFF.

This clone is deemed medium-sized. V is TRBV10-3 and J is TRBJ1-2, with D maybe TRBD1 (6 bases). V was trimmed by 3 bases and J by 8 bases, leaving 13 bases between them. This CDR3 comprises 13 residues. The germline gives CDR1 ENHRY, CDR2 SYGVKD. As DNA, the CDR3 is TGTGCCATCAGTGAAAACAGGGAGGTCGGCTACACCTTC. Translation gives CAISENREVGYTF.

V is TRBV5-1 and J is TRBJ1-4; D possibly corresponds to TRBD1 (5 bases). The CDR3 has 16 residues. Germline lookup yields CDR1 SGHRS and CDR2 YFSETQ. Trimming pared 0 bases from V and 2 bases from J, leaving 11 bases between. The CDR3 sequence: CASSLGVGLTNEKLFF. In DNA form, the CDR3 reads TGCGCCAGCAGCTTGGGCGTGGGACTTACTAATGAAAAACTGTTTTTT.

The chain uses TRBV18 and TRBJ2-3; tentatively, D is TRBD1 or TRBD2 (5 bases each). Trimming removed 8 bases at V and 2 bases at J, with 17 bases between. CDR3 length: 15 residues. CDR1 KGHSH and CDR2 LQKENI come from the germline V gene. The CDR3 nucleotides are TGTGCCAGCGCCTACTTCGGGGCCAACACAGATACGCAGTATTTT. It encodes CASAYFGANTDTQYF.

This clone was counted between two and nine times. This chain uses TRBV18 with TRBJ1-4, with 11 bases identical to TRBD1. Per germline, CDR1 KGHSH and CDR2 LQKENI. The V and J ends lost 4 bases and 3 bases, in that order; junction bases with no gene match: 4. The CDR3 runs 16 residues. The CDR3: CASSRGQGAANEKLFF. Here the CDR3 DNA reads TGTGCCAGCTCACGCGGACAGGGGGCTGCTAATGAAAAACTGTTTTTT.

The gene calls are TRBV4-3 and TRBJ1-1; 9 bases are shared with TRBD1. Germline V gene sequence: CDR1 LGHNA, CDR2 YSLEER. The CDR3 totals 16 residues. The V and J ends lost 0 bases and 4 bases, in that order; junction bases with no gene match: 6. CDR3 protein: CASSQDAATGGTEAFF. CDR3 DNA sequence: TGCGCCAGCAGCCAAGATGCCGCGACAGGGGGCACTGAAGCTTTCTTT.

Only a few counts were recorded for this clone. The chain links TRBV2 to TRBJ1-2, with TRBD1 as a possible D gene (6 bases). The CDR3 covers 14 residues. The V end was cut by 6 bases, the J end by 9 bases, with 20 bases between. Germline V gives CDR1 SNHLY, CDR2 FYNNEI. Written as DNA, the CDR3 is TGTGCCAGCAGCCAAGACGGGGGGGCTATGCGCTACACCTTC. This gives the protein CASSQDGGAMRYTF.

The chain is built from TRBV5-1 and TRBJ2-7, with 10 bases fitting TRBD1. In germline, CDR1 is SGHRS, CDR2 YFSETQ. J gave up 3 bases and V 4 bases, and 4 bases lay outside the gene matches. The CDR3 totals 14 residues. CDR3 sequence reads: CASSRDRGIYEQYF. CDR3 nucleotide sequence: TGCGCCAGCAGCCGGGACAGGGGAATCTACGAGCAGTACTTC. The full variable domain, its missing parts supplied by reference TRBV5-1 and TRBJ2-7, is KAGVTQTPRYLIKTRGQQVTLSCSPISGHRSVSWYQQTPGQGLQFLFEYFSETQRNKGNFPGRFSGRQFSNSRSEMNVSTLELGDSALYLCASSRDRGIYEQYFGPGTRLTVT.

This chain uses TRBV7-2 with TRBJ2-2, with D unresolved. The CDR3 has 13 residues. The V end lost 9 bases, the J end lost 4 bases, and 12 bases lay between the germline ends. Germline V CDR1 and CDR2: SGHTA, FQGNSA. The CDR3 reads CASTYTGTGELFF. CDR3 coding DNA: TGTGCCAGTACCTACACTGGCACCGGGGAGCTGTTTTTT.

CDR3 sequence: CASSKGGTSYEQYF. CDR3 in DNA: TGTGCCAGCAGCAAGGGGGGCACCTCCTACGAGCAGTACTTC. The chain has TRBV5-4 and TRBJ2-7; D might be TRBD1 or TRBD2, each matching 6 bases. This CDR3 contains 14 residues. With 4 bases removed from V and 0 bases from J, the gap between germline ends came to 11 bases. The germline CDR1 and CDR2 sequences are SGHNT and YYREEE (reference sequence).

This sequence joins TRBV5-1 and TRBJ2-5; 11 nucleotides match TRBD1. Per the germline V gene, CDR1 is SGHRS and CDR2 is YFSETQ. The V segment lost 7 bases and the J segment 9 bases; nucleotides outside the gene matches: 11. The CDR3 consists of 14 residues. The CDR3 sequence: CASVGPGTGGPQYF. The CDR3 bases are TGCGCCAGCGTAGGCCCCGGGACAGGGGGACCCCAGTACTTC.

A few counts support this clone. The chain links TRBV18 to TRBJ1-4; maybe TRBD1 (5 bases). Per the germline V gene, CDR1 is KGHSH and CDR2 is LQKENI. V was cut by 4 bases and J by 6 bases, with 15 bases left in between. CDR3 length: 15 amino acids. CDR3 amino acids: CASSLSGTFDEKLFF. The CDR3 bases are TGTGCCAGCTCACTTTCCGGGACGTTTGATGAAAAACTGTTTTTT.

The chain combines TRBV5-1 with TRBJ2-2; D call uncertain. Trimming cost V 4 bases and J 0 bases, with 16 bases left between them. The CDR3 is 17 residues long. CDR1 and CDR2 from the germline V gene are SGHRS and YFSETQ. CDR3 DNA: TGCGCCAGCAGCCCCGATCCGGCTAGGACGAACACCGGGGAGCTGTTTTTT. It yields the protein CASSPDPARTNTGELFF.

This chain connects TRBV2 to TRBJ2-3, with D possibly TRBD2 on 6 matching bases. V shed 4 bases and J shed 5 bases, with 13 bases lying between them. Germline CDR1 and CDR2: SNHLY and FYNNEI. This CDR3 has 14 amino acids. The CDR3 DNA follows: TGTGCCAGCAGTGCTCGAGGAGGGGAAGATACGCAGTATTTT. Its protein is CASSARGGEDTQYF.

This chain uses TRBV7-2 with TRBJ2-1, with 10 bases identical to TRBD2. Germline CDR1 and CDR2: SGHTA and FQGNSA. J was trimmed by 3 bases and V by 4 bases; bases with no gene match: 15. The CDR3 loop spans 19 amino acids. The CDR3 DNA follows: TGTGCCAGCAGCTCAGGAGGGGCTAGCGGGGGATCGATCTACAATGAGCAGTTCTTC. Translation: CASSSGGASGGSIYNEQFF.

The J gene is TRBJ2-7, the V gene TRBV27, with 9 bases matching TRBD1. V lost 5 bases, J lost 6 bases, and 8 bases stayed unmatched. The CDR3 totals 14 residues. Germline assignment: CDR1 MNHEY and CDR2 SMNVEV (reference sequence). CDR3 sequence reads: CASSPWDREGEQYF. The CDR3 DNA sequence: TGTGCCAGCAGTCCCTGGGACAGGGAGGGCGAGCAGTACTTC.

This rearrangement joins TRBV28 to TRBJ2-1; a possible D gene is TRBD2 (6 bases). CDR3 length: 14 amino acids. Trimming removed 5 bases at V and 9 bases at J, with 17 bases between. Germline CDR1 is MDHEN and CDR2 is SYDVKM. CDR3 DNA: TGTGCCAGCAGTCTGGGGGGTCGGGGCAGTGAGCAGTTCTTC. It is translated as CASSLGGRGSEQFF.

J is TRBJ2-3 and V is TRBV19, with D tentatively TRBD1 (5 bases). The CDR3 runs to 14 residues. The germline CDR1 and CDR2 sequences are LNHDA and SQIVND (reference sequence). V dropped 2 bases and J dropped 1 base, with 7 bases sitting between them. The CDR3 protein is CASSIQGGTDTQYF. In nucleotides, the CDR3 is TGTGCCAGTAGTATACAGGGCGGCACAGATACGCAGTATTTT.

This chain connects TRBV14 to TRBJ2-3; D is perhaps TRBD2 (5 bases). The CDR3 spans 15 residues. V lost 4 bases and J 2 bases, leaving 13 bases between the germline ends. Germline V lookup: CDR1 SGHDN, CDR2 FVKESK. CDR3 sequence (DNA): TGTGCCAGCAGCCGCGGCGGGTTTTCCACAGATACGCAGTATTTT. The encoded protein is CASSRGGFSTDTQYF.

The chain couples TRBV30 to TRBJ2-3; TRBD2 matches 8 bases. CDR3 length equals 16 residues. Germline V gives CDR1 GTSNPN, CDR2 SVGIG (reference sequence). Unmatched junction bases numbered 17, after V lost 8 bases and J lost 4 bases. CDR3 in amino acids: CARGGAGLAWSDTQYF. For the CDR3, the DNA is TGTGCCCGGGGGGGGGCCGGACTAGCCTGGTCAGATACGCAGTATTTT.